The following is a T cell receptor (beta chain) sequence with its context. Antigen unknown. The entry originates in a study of OX40 agonist ivuxolimab in advanced cancers. Study overall: In this trial design, patients received ivuxolimab intravenously at 0.01 to 10 mg/kg every 2 weeks.

Clones were read by immunoSEQ multiplex PCR, and TCRdb kept only the in-frame ones, dropping some. Altogether fewer than 85,000 clones are present, around 87% being singletons, with the ten largest covering 0.8% to 1%. The study's findings and limits: On average, CD8+ T cells showed a greater number of expanded clones than CD4+. Clonal expansion in partial responders at 0.1-3.0 mg/kg ranked among the lowest. The specificity for antigen of the expanded peripheral T cells was not determined.

Trimming took 0 bases from V and 5 from J; bases not matched to a gene: 6. The CDR3 length is 15 residues. In germline, CDR1 is SNHLY, CDR2 FYNNEI. The clonotype comes from an adult with an advanced solid tumor such as melanoma, head and neck, liver or kidney cancer. The rearrangement joins TRBV2 to TRBJ2-5; 7 bases are a match to TRBD2. The starting material was CD4+ or CD8+ T cells sorted from blood, obtained in a trial of the OX40 agonist ivuxolimab. CDR3 nucleotides: TGTGCCAGCAGTGAAGCGCTGGGGGGAGGGGAGACCCAGTACTTC. The encoded protein is CASSEALGGGETQYF.